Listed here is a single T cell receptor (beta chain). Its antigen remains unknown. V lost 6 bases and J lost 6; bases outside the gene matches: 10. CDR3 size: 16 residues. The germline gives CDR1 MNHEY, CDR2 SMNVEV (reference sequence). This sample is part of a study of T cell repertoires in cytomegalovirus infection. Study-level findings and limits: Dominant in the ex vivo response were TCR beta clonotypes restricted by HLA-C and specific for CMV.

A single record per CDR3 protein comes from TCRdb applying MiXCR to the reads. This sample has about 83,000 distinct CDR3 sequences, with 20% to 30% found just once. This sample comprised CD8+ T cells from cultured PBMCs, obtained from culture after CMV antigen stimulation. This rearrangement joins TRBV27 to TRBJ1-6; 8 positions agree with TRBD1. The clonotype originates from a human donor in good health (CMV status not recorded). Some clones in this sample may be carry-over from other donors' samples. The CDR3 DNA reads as TGTGCCAGCAGGCATCCCGGGACAGGCTTTAATTCACCCCTCCACTTT. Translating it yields CASRHPGTGFNSPLHF.